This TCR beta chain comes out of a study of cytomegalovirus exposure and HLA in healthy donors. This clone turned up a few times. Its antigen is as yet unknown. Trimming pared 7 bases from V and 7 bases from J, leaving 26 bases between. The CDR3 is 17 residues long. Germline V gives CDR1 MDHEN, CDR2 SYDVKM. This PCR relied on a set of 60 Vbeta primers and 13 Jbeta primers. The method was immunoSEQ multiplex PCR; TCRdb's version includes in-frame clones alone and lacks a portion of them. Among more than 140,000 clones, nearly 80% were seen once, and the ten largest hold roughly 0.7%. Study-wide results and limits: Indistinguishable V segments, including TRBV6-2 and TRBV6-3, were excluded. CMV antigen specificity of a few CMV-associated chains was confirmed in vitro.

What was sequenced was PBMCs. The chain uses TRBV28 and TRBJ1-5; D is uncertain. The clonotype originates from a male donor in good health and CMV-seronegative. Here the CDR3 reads CASTQRSVVLRSQPQHF. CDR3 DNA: TGTGCCAGCACCCAGCGGTCGGTAGTCCTTCGGAGCCAGCCCCAGCATTTT.